This T cell receptor (beta chain) was identified in a study of OX40 agonist ivuxolimab in advanced cancers. Study summary: Three partial responders included one hepatocellular carcinoma patient and two cutaneous melanoma patients.

A remark on this clone: Antigen unknown.

The V gene end was trimmed by 5 bases and the J gene end by 0 bases; junction bases not matched to a gene: 11. This CDR3 has 17 residues. CDR1 is MDHEN, CDR2 SYDVKM, per germline. The study, taken as a whole, reports: Antigens targeted by the expanded peripheral T cells were not determined.

Profiled with immunoSEQ multiplex PCR; TCRdb holds only in-frame clones, not every one. The table has over 95,000 clones, 91% seen once; the top ten hold 0.25% to 0.35%. The sequence came from an adult with an advanced solid tumor such as melanoma, head and neck, liver or kidney cancer. The rearrangement links TRBV28 to TRBJ1-2; 8 bases agree with TRBD1. The sample in question was CD4+ or CD8+ T cells sorted from blood, obtained in a trial of the OX40 agonist ivuxolimab. The chain's CDR3 is CASSPTGQAKANYGYTF. In DNA form, the CDR3 reads TGTGCCAGCAGTCCGACGGGACAGGCAAAAGCTAACTATGGCTACACCTTC.